These 3 T cell receptor beta chains were all obtained from the same sample, sequenced in a study of blood T cell repertoires in COVID-19. Sequenced by immunoSEQ multiplex PCR; TCRdb stores in-frame clones only, minus some. The sample yields over 600,000 clones, about 87% seen once. The material sequenced was peripheral blood. The receptors shown here come from a woman under 30 with acute or convalescent COVID-19.

The rearrangement links TRBV4-2 to TRBJ1-2; perhaps TRBD1 as D (5 bases). Germline V gene lookup returns CDR1 LGHNA and CDR2 YNFKEQ. V lost 4 bases and J 3 bases, leaving 15 bases between the germline ends. The CDR3 spans 15 residues. The CDR3 DNA is TGTGCCAGCAGCCCAGGACACGGGAGCTACTATGGCTACACCTTC. Protein sequence: CASSPGHGSYYGYTF.

The rearrangement uses TRBV3-1 (or the pseudogene TRBV3-2) and TRBJ1-2; the match to TRBD1 covers 12 bases. The V segment lost 6 bases and the J segment 9 bases; nucleotides outside the gene matches: 26. The CDR3 totals 20 residues. Germline V lookup: CDR1 LGHDT, CDR2 YNNKEL (reference sequence). The CDR3 DNA sequence: TGTGCCAGCAGTCAACGGCCGCTCGGGGCTTGGGACAGGGGGCTTCGAAGCTACACCTTC. This encodes CASSQRPLGAWDRGLRSYTF.

The chain couples TRBV10-3 to TRBJ1-2, with TRBD1 matching over 8 bases. The CDR3 is 15 residues long. Trimming cost V 2 bases and J 5 bases; bases outside gene matches: 7. Per germline, CDR1 ENHRY and CDR2 SYGVKD. The CDR3 is CAISEMTGVRYGYTF. CDR3 nucleotides: TGTGCCATCAGTGAGATGACAGGGGTGAGGTATGGCTACACCTTC.